The 21 T cell receptor beta chains given below trace back to one sample, sequenced in a study of quantifying T cell responses using KT2 cells. As for the study in general: cDNA was made from DNase-treated RNA using alpha and beta constant primers.

The cDNA 3' end received a ligated oligonucleotide with a UMI. The first PCR ran 3 to 5 cycles with an equimolar RC1.1 and RC1.2 beta primer mix. Using its own MiXCR run on the UMI-ligation and nested PCR reads, TCRdb lists one record per CDR3 protein. Altogether around 30,000 distinct CDR3 sequences are present, approximately 10% being singletons, with the ten largest covering roughly 9%. Sequencing input: PBMCs spiked with cells of the T cell clone KT2. All receptors derive from a human donor.

This rearrangement joins TRBV5-4 to TRBJ1-1, with 7 positions matching TRBD1. V lost 5 bases and J lost 5; bases outside the gene matches: 9. The length of the CDR3 is 14 residues. Germline V lookup: CDR1 SGHNT, CDR2 YYREEE (reference sequence). The chain's CDR3 is CASRLGGAGTEAFF. CDR3 DNA sequence: TGTGCCAGCAGGCTAGGGGGCGCGGGGACTGAAGCTTTCTTT.

This clonotype turned up a few times. This chain links TRBV12-3 or TRBV12-4 with TRBJ1-5, with D maybe TRBD1 (5 bases). The CDR3 contains 15 residues. V lost 3 bases to trimming and J lost 0 bases, with 9 bases between them. The CDR3: CASSFGGYSNQPQHF. For the CDR3, the DNA is TGTGCCAGCAGTTTCGGGGGATATAGCAATCAGCCCCAGCATTTT.

This clonotype showed up just a few times. The chain uses TRBV5-1 and TRBJ1-5; TRBD1 aligns across 8 bases. The CDR3 has 13 amino acids. J gave up 6 bases and V 3 bases, and 2 bases lay outside the gene matches. Per germline, CDR1 SGHRS and CDR2 YFSETQ. The CDR3 reads CASSSQGGQPQHF. Here the CDR3 DNA reads TGCGCCAGCAGCTCACAGGGGGGTCAGCCCCAGCATTTT.

This clonotype was picked up many times. The V and J genes are TRBV13 and TRBJ2-7; 7 bases align to TRBD1. The trim removed 4 bases at V and 3 bases at J, leaving 6 bases unmatched. The CDR3 has 14 residues. Germline CDR1 and CDR2: PRHDT and FYEKMQ (reference sequence). As DNA, the CDR3 is TGTGCCAGCAGCTCGCAGGGGGACCACTACGAGCAGTACTTC. This sequence encodes CASSSQGDHYEQYF.

This sequence joins TRBV10-3 and TRBJ2-7; 10 bases match TRBD2. Germline V gives CDR1 ENHRY, CDR2 SYGVKD. The V and J ends lost 0 bases and 10 bases, in that order; junction bases with no gene match: 0. The CDR3 covers 12 residues. Written as DNA, the CDR3 is TGTGCCATCAGTGAGTCACTAGCGGGACAGTACTTC. Its translation is CAISESLAGQYF.

This clonotype was recorded at least ten times. The V and J genes are TRBV6-6 and TRBJ2-7; no definite D call. There are 14 residues in the CDR3. V lost 3 bases, J lost 2 bases, and 11 bases lay in between. Germline CDR1 MNHNY, CDR2 SVGAGI (reference sequence). The CDR3 DNA sequence: TGTGCCAGCAGTTATGGGCAGGCCACCTACGAGCAGTACTTC. Residues: CASSYGQATYEQYF.

This chain links TRBV7-9 with TRBJ2-1, with 13 bases aligning to TRBD2. The CDR3 totals 16 residues. The V gene end was trimmed by 1 base and the J gene end by 8 bases; junction bases not matched to a gene: 5. Germline CDR1 SEHNR, CDR2 FQNEAQ (reference sequence). CDR3 region: CASSLGTSGRVDEQFF. As DNA, the CDR3 is TGTGCCAGCAGCTTAGGGACTAGCGGGAGAGTTGATGAGCAGTTCTTC. Full variable domain (rest looked up from reference TRBV7-9 and TRBJ2-1): DTGVSQNPRHKITKRGQNVTFRCDPISEHNRLYWYRQTLGQGPEFLTYFQNEAQLEKSRLLSDRFSAERPKGSFSTLEIQRTEQGDSAMYLCASSLGTSGRVDEQFFGPGTRLTVL.

The chain couples TRBV5-8 to TRBJ2-3, with D uncertain. V was pared by 2 bases and J by 2 bases, with 9 bases between. The CDR3 runs to 14 residues. Germline V CDR1 and CDR2: SGHTS, YDEGEE. The CDR3 spells CASSFGMSTDTQYF. CDR3 DNA: TGTGCCAGCAGCTTCGGTATGTCCACAGATACGCAGTATTTT.

In this sample, this clonotype is medium-sized (0.01 to 0.1%). J is TRBJ2-2 and V is TRBV6-4; TRBD2 is a possible D gene (5 bases). This CDR3 has 14 residues. V was shortened by 0 bases and J by 3 bases, with 5 bases between the two germline ends. Germline values: CDR1 MRHNA, CDR2 SNTAGT. The CDR3 bases are TGTGCCAGCAGTGACTCTAGCGACACCGGGGAGCTGTTTTTT. As protein: CASSDSSDTGELFF.

In this sample, this clonotype turned up many times. J is TRBJ2-3 and V is TRBV7-8; no firm D call. CDR3 length equals 14 residues. From germline, CDR1 is SGHVS and CDR2 FQNEAQ. Trimming removed 4 bases from V and 1 base from J, with 9 bases in between. CDR3 amino acids: CASSWAVGTDTQYF. The CDR3 coding sequence is TGTGCCAGCAGCTGGGCGGTTGGCACAGATACGCAGTATTTT.

This clonotype is medium-sized. The rearrangement uses TRBV4-3 and TRBJ2-1, with 9 positions matching TRBD2. In germline, CDR1 is LGHNA, CDR2 YSLEER. The ends lost 5 bases at V and 3 bases at J; junction bases unmatched: 5. The CDR3 runs to 15 residues. The CDR3 sequence: CASSFEAGGYNEQFF. CDR3 nucleotides: TGCGCCAGCAGCTTTGAAGCGGGAGGCTACAATGAGCAGTTCTTC.

This chain joins TRBV14 and TRBJ2-3; 8 positions agree with TRBD1. J lost 4 bases, V lost 4 bases, and 7 bases had no gene match. CDR1 is SGHDN, CDR2 FVKESK, per germline. This CDR3 region has 15 residues. CDR3 sequence: CASSRQGLSADTQYF. Written as DNA, the CDR3 is TGTGCCAGCAGCCGACAGGGGTTAAGCGCAGATACGCAGTATTTT. Filled out from reference TRBV14 and TRBJ2-3, the complete variable domain reads EAGVTQFPSHSVIEKGQTVTLRCDPISGHDNLYWYRRVMGKEIKFLLHFVKESKQDESGMPNNRFLAERTGGTYSTLKVQPAELEDSGVYFCASSRQGLSADTQYFGPGTRLTVL.

This chain connects TRBV2 to TRBJ1-5, with no clear D. The V end was cut by 5 bases, the J end by 0 bases, with 11 bases between. Germline CDR1 is SNHLY and CDR2 is FYNNEI. The CDR3 totals 15 residues. The CDR3 sequence is CASSPDVYSNQPQHF. CDR3 in DNA: TGTGCCAGCAGTCCAGACGTGTATAGCAATCAGCCCCAGCATTTT.

The V call is TRBV5-1, the J call TRBJ1-1; D not resolved. The CDR3 extends over 13 amino acids. CDR1 and CDR2 (germline): SGHRS, YFSETQ. Deletions cut 0 bases from V and 7 bases from J, with 10 bases between. The CDR3 region has the DNA TGCGCCAGCAGCTTGGTAACAGAGAATGAAGCTTTCTTT. Protein product: CASSLVTENEAFF.

Ten or more counts support this clonotype. The chain combines TRBV5-1 with TRBJ2-5, with 9 bases lining up with TRBD1. Trimming at V came to 5 bases and at J to 3 bases, leaving 5 bases not matched to a gene. This CDR3 comprises 14 residues. The germline CDR1 and CDR2 sequences are SGHRS and YFSETQ. The CDR3 region is CASSQTGGEETQYF. CDR3 nucleotides: TGCGCCAGCAGTCAGACAGGGGGTGAAGAGACCCAGTACTTC.

This clonotype was counted a few times. The chain joins TRBV3-1 to TRBJ1-2, with D possibly TRBD1 on 6 matching bases. The CDR3 runs to 15 residues. Germline V gene data show CDR1 as LGHDT and CDR2 as YNNKEL (reference sequence). Deletions cut 2 bases from V and 4 bases from J, with 14 bases between. In DNA, the CDR3 is TGTGCCAGCAGCCAACAAACCCAGGGGCCCTATGGCTACACCTTC. Encoded protein: CASSQQTQGPYGYTF. The whole variable domain, filled in from reference TRBV3-1 and TRBJ1-2, reads DTAVSQTPKYLVTQMGNDKSIKCEQNLGHDTMYWYKQDSKKFLKIMFSYNNKELIINETVPNRFSPKSPDKAHLNLHINSLELGDSAVYFCASSQQTQGPYGYTFGSGTRLTVV.

The J gene is TRBJ2-3, the V gene TRBV2, with no clear D. The CDR3 consists of 16 residues. The V and J ends lost 1 base and 2 bases respectively, with 13 bases between them. Germline V gene data show CDR1 as SNHLY and CDR2 as FYNNEI. The CDR3 region is CASSEEGSTLTDTQYF. The DNA for the CDR3 is TGTGCCAGCAGTGAAGAGGGCAGCACCCTCACAGATACGCAGTATTTT.

This clonotype was seen many times. The J gene is TRBJ2-7, the V gene TRBV14; D might be TRBD1 or TRBD2, each matching 5 bases. The V gene lost 8 bases and the J gene lost 4 bases, with 12 bases spanning the gap. The CDR3 has 12 residues. Germline CDR1 and CDR2: SGHDN and FVKESK. Here the CDR3 reads CASGGGSYEQYF. CDR3 coding DNA: TGTGCCAGCGGGGGTGGATCGTACGAGCAGTACTTC.

The table lists this clonotype with many counts. The chain recombines TRBV20-1 with TRBJ1-5; 7 nucleotides align to TRBD1. Looked up from germline, CDR1 is DFQATT and CDR2 is SNEGSKA (reference sequence). J was trimmed by 11 bases and V by 2 bases; bases with no gene match: 15. This CDR3 has 15 amino acids. The CDR3: CSARSRDSRFESQHF. The CDR3 DNA follows: TGCAGTGCTAGATCCCGGGACAGCCGGTTTGAGTCCCAGCATTTT.

This clonotype was detected only a few times. This chain uses TRBV2 with TRBJ1-2; tentative D call: TRBD1 (5 bases). CDR3 size: 15 residues. Trimming shortened V by 5 bases and J by 4 bases, and 17 bases separated the two germline ends. Germline-derived CDR1 and CDR2 are SNHLY and FYNNEI. CDR3 coding DNA: TGTGCCAGCAGTTCGAGACAGAGCCTAGCCTATGGCTACACCTTC. Amino acid sequence: CASSSRQSLAYGYTF.

The sample holds many counts of this clonotype. V gene TRBV18 combines with J gene TRBJ1-2, with D maybe TRBD1 (5 bases). This CDR3 spans 14 amino acids. CDR1 is KGHSH, CDR2 LQKENI, per germline. Trimming removed 6 bases from V and 3 bases from J, with 14 bases in between. In nucleotides, the CDR3 is TGTGCCAGCTCCCGTTCAGGGAACGACTATGGCTACACCTTC. Residues: CASSRSGNDYGYTF.